Below, 7 T cell receptor beta chains from the same sample are listed, as sequenced in a study of cytomegalovirus exposure and HLA in healthy donors. A multiplex PCR was run with 60 Vbeta primers and 13 Jbeta primers. Clones were sequenced by immunoSEQ multiplex PCR, and TCRdb holds only the in-frame ones, with some missing. The table has approximately 160,000 clones, 65% to 85% seen once. The specimen was PBMCs. These receptors were taken from a woman in her forties or fifties in good health and CMV-seropositive.

V and J are TRBV7-2 and TRBJ2-7; TRBD2 agrees at 11 bases. CDR1 is SGHTA and CDR2 is FQGNSA in the germline V gene. Germline trimming cut 5 bases from V and 4 bases from J; bases unmatched to any gene: 7. The CDR3 consists of 15 residues. This CDR3 reads CASSHSGGAGYEQYF. The CDR3 nucleotides are TGTGCCAGCAGCCATAGCGGGGGGGCCGGGTACGAGCAGTACTTC.

V is TRBV5-1 and J is TRBJ1-6; TRBD1 might be the D (6 bases). V was cut by 5 bases and J by 7 bases, with 13 bases left in between. The CDR3 is 14 residues long. Germline values: CDR1 SGHRS, CDR2 YFSETQ. This CDR3 is CASRQGYRNSPLHF. The DNA for the CDR3 is TGCGCCAGCAGGCAGGGGTATAGGAATTCACCCCTCCACTTT. Filled out from reference TRBV5-1 and TRBJ1-6, the complete variable domain reads KAGVTQTPRYLIKTRGQQVTLSCSPISGHRSVSWYQQTPGQGLQFLFEYFSETQRNKGNFPGRFSGRQFSNSRSEMNVSTLELGDSALYLCASRQGYRNSPLHFGNGTRLTVT.

The chain couples TRBV2 to TRBJ1-5, with a weak D call TRBD1 (5 bases). The germline CDR1 and CDR2 sequences are SNHLY and FYNNEI. Trimming took off 3 bases at V and 5 bases at J, with 5 bases between the two ends. There are 12 residues in the CDR3. CDR3: CASSDRDQPQHF. The CDR3 coding sequence is TGTGCCAGCAGTGACAGGGATCAGCCCCAGCATTTT. The entire variable domain, with the rest obtained from reference TRBV2 and TRBJ1-5, is as follows: EPEVTQTPSHQVTQMGQEVILRCVPISNHLYFYWYRQILGQKVEFLVSFYNNEISEKSEIFDDQFSVERPDGSNFTLKIRSTKLEDSAMYFCASSDRDQPQHFGDGTRLSIL.

This clone was counted a few times. The V call is TRBV7-3, the J call TRBJ2-3, with D possibly TRBD2 on 5 matching bases. V was pared by 5 bases and J by 4 bases, with 13 bases between. The CDR3 covers 14 residues. Germline V gene data show CDR1 as SGHTA and CDR2 as FQGTGA. The CDR3 here is CASSPQHSADTQYF. As DNA, the CDR3 is TGTGCCAGCAGCCCCCAACATAGCGCAGATACGCAGTATTTT.

The chain has TRBV25-1 and TRBJ2-5; D call uncertain. V was cut by 7 bases and J by 13 bases, with 19 bases left in between. This CDR3 has 12 amino acids. The germline V gene has CDR1 MGHDK and CDR2 SYGVNS. The CDR3 region has the DNA TGTGCCAGCAAATCCGACGGCGGCCGGGTGTACTTC. Protein sequence: CASKSDGGRVYF.

V is TRBV10-1 and J is TRBJ1-5, with TRBD1 identical over 7 bases. Germline-derived CDR1 and CDR2 are WNHNN and SYGVQD (reference sequence). V was pared by 8 bases and J by 0 bases, with 19 bases of the junction left unmatched. The CDR3 is 19 residues long. Here the CDR3 DNA reads TGCGCCAGCGTTGTGGCCCCGGGACAGAGCTGTTATAGCAATCAGCCCCAGCATTTT. It translates to CASVVAPGQSCYSNQPQHF.

Only a few counts were recorded for this clone. This chain connects TRBV27 to TRBJ1-1; D perhaps matches TRBD1 (6 bases). The V and J ends lost 3 bases and 1 base respectively, with 12 bases between them. CDR3 size: 15 residues. Germline CDR1 is MNHEY and CDR2 is SMNVEV (reference sequence). Here the CDR3 DNA reads TGTGCCAGCAGTTTGGGGGCGCAGGGGAACACTGAAGCTTTCTTT. It translates to CASSLGAQGNTEAFF.